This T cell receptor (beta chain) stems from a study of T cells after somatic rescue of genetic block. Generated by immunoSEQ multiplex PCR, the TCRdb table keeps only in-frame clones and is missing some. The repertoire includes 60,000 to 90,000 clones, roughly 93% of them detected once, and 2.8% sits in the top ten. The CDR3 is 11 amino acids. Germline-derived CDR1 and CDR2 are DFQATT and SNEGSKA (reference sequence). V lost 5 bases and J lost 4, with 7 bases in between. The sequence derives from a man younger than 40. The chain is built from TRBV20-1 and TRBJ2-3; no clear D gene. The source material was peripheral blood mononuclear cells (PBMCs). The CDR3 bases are TGCAGTGCTTCCCGGGCAGATACGCAGTATTTT. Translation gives CSASRADTQYF.